This T cell receptor (beta chain) was identified during a study of graft-versus-host responses after intestinal transplantation. Study in general: In this cohort, recipients had multivisceral, liver-intestinal, or isolated intestinal transplants.

Measured with immunoSEQ multiplex PCR; TCRdb has only the in-frame clones, and not every one. The sample comprises around 120,000 clones, roughly 93% of which are singletons, and approximately 0.11% rests with the top ten. Concerning this clone: The target antigen is unknown.

V dropped 5 bases and J dropped 15; count of bases not matched to a gene: 12. The germline gives CDR1 SGHTA, CDR2 FQGTGA. This CDR3 contains 13 residues. The source is a human donor who received an intestinal transplant. The chain links TRBV7-3 to TRBJ2-1; 8 bases match TRBD2. Sequences were derived from unstimulated CD4+ T cells sorted from spleen or lymph node cells, sampled before intestinal transplant. CDR3 DNA sequence: TGTGCCAGCAGCGCGAGCGGGAGCCCCAAAAGGTTCTTC. Translation gives CASSASGSPKRFF.